The T cell receptor (beta chain) described here comes from a study of T cells after yellow fever vaccination. Germline CDR1 is MNHEY and CDR2 is SVGEGT. V was trimmed by 3 bases and J by 4 bases, leaving 17 bases between them. The CDR3 loop spans 16 amino acids. TCRdb recomputed calls from the 5' RACE reads with MiXCR, one row per CDR3 protein. Of about 350,000 distinct CDR3 sequences in the sample, approximately 4% are singletons; the top ten hold 20% to 25%. Concerning this clonotype: No antigen is known for it.

Points from the study as a whole: Only a small proportion of the clonotypes turned up in both the CD4 and the CD8 compartments, likely arising from convergent recombination.

The clonotype comes from a man younger than 35 who received the YFV17D yellow fever vaccine. This chain joins TRBV6-2 or TRBV6-3 and TRBJ2-3; D not certain. This specimen consisted of PBMCs, obtained 5 days after the yellow fever booster vaccination. CDR3 sequence: CASSYGPLPSADTQYF. CDR3 DNA: TGTGCCAGCAGTTATGGACCCCTCCCTTCGGCAGATACGCAGTATTTT.